The 27 T cell receptor beta chains below were found in one sample sequenced in a study of cytomegalovirus exposure and HLA in healthy donors. Measured with immunoSEQ multiplex PCR; TCRdb has only the in-frame clones, and not every one. In the table there are 110,000 or so clones, around 88% of which are singletons. Material: PBMCs. The receptors shown here come from a man aged 18 to 29 in good health and CMV-seronegative.

This chain uses TRBV6-1 with TRBJ2-1; 9 bases fit TRBD2. This CDR3 spans 15 amino acids. Per the germline V gene, CDR1 is MNHNS and CDR2 is SASEGT. V was clipped by 5 bases and J by 1 base; unmatched bases: 3. The CDR3 here is CASSPGLASYNEQFF. In DNA, the CDR3 is TGTGCCAGCAGTCCGGGACTAGCTTCCTACAATGAGCAGTTCTTC.

This rearrangement joins TRBV9 to TRBJ1-1, with 7 nucleotides matching TRBD1. The CDR3 spans 13 residues. The V gene's germline CDR1 is SGDLS and CDR2 YYNGEE. The V segment lost 4 bases and the J segment 11 bases; nucleotides outside the gene matches: 11. The CDR3 is CASSSDRARLAFF. The DNA of the CDR3 is TGTGCCAGCAGCAGTGACAGGGCTCGGTTGGCTTTCTTT.

The genes are TRBV2 and TRBJ2-7, with a tentative D call TRBD1 (6 bases). Trimming stripped 3 bases from V and 2 bases from J, with 11 bases between. The CDR3 has 14 amino acids. Germline V gives CDR1 SNHLY, CDR2 FYNNEI. The DNA for the CDR3 is TGTGCCAGCAGTGATCGGGGACACCCCTACGAGCAGTACTTC. This codes for CASSDRGHPYEQYF. The variable domain in full, with the rest retrieved from reference TRBV2 and TRBJ2-7, is EPEVTQTPSHQVTQMGQEVILRCVPISNHLYFYWYRQILGQKVEFLVSFYNNEISEKSEIFDDQFSVERPDGSNFTLKIRSTKLEDSAMYFCASSDRGHPYEQYFGPGTRLTVT.

The rearrangement joins TRBV11-2 to TRBJ2-7; D perhaps matches TRBD2 (6 bases). The CDR3 runs to 17 residues. Germline CDR1 is SGHAT and CDR2 is FQNNGV. Trimming took off 0 bases at V and 3 bases at J, with 18 bases between the two ends. CDR3 DNA sequence: TGTGCCAGCAGCTTAGAGGCAGCCTTGATGGGGGGCTACGAGCAGTACTTC. This encodes CASSLEAALMGGYEQYF.

This rearrangement joins TRBV5-1 to TRBJ2-1, with 8 bases identical to TRBD1. Germline CDR1 is SGHRS and CDR2 is YFSETQ. There are 15 residues in the CDR3. The V segment lost 3 bases and the J segment 5 bases; nucleotides outside the gene matches: 7. CDR3: CASSSDRVGDNEQFF. CDR3 nucleotide sequence: TGCGCCAGCAGCTCGGACAGGGTAGGGGACAATGAGCAGTTCTTC.

This chain joins TRBV7-6 and TRBJ2-2; D is undetermined. The germline gives CDR1 SGHVS, CDR2 FNYEAQ. The CDR3 extends over 14 amino acids. The ends were cut back, 5 bases at V and 3 bases at J, with 10 bases in the middle. CDR3 nucleotides: TGTGCCAGCAGCGCCGGAGCCTACACCGGGGAGCTGTTTTTT. This sequence encodes CASSAGAYTGELFF.

CDR3 residues: CASSMMTGAGYGYTF. CDR3 DNA sequence: TGTGCCAGTAGTATGATGACAGGGGCGGGCTATGGCTACACCTTC. This rearrangement joins TRBV19 to TRBJ1-2; TRBD1 matches 8 bases. Per the germline V gene, CDR1 is LNHDA and CDR2 is SQIVND (reference sequence). The CDR3 runs to 15 residues. V lost 3 bases, J lost 4 bases, and 7 bases stayed unmatched.

In its sample, this clone was seen many times. The chain joins TRBV5-1 to TRBJ2-1; 10 bases fit TRBD1. The V segment lost 0 bases and the J segment 9 bases; nucleotides outside the gene matches: 6. Germline V gene data show CDR1 as SGHRS and CDR2 as YFSETQ. The CDR3 runs 15 residues. CDR3 bases: TGCGCCAGCAGCTTGGAACGGACAGGGGGTGCTGAGCAGTTCTTC. Translating it yields CASSLERTGGAEQFF.

The count of this clone is one. CDR3 bases: TGTGCCAGCAGCTTAGGTCCAGGGGGCACAGATACGCAGTATTTT. Its protein is CASSLGPGGTDTQYF. The gene calls are TRBV7-8 and TRBJ2-3; D is perhaps TRBD1 (6 bases). V lost 1 base to trimming and J lost 1 base, with 9 bases between them. The germline gives CDR1 SGHVS, CDR2 FQNEAQ. The CDR3 runs to 15 residues.

The chain joins TRBV7-2 to TRBJ2-2, with 8 positions matching TRBD2. The CDR3 spans 15 residues. V was pared by 8 bases and J by 4 bases, with 9 bases of the junction left unmatched. In germline, CDR1 is SGHTA, CDR2 FQGNSA. The CDR3 here is CASRGGPAGTGELFF. The CDR3 region has the DNA TGTGCCAGCCGGGGGGGCCCCGCTGGCACCGGGGAGCTGTTTTTT.

V and J are TRBV5-1 and TRBJ2-3; 8 nucleotides align to TRBD1. The V segment lost 0 bases and the J segment 1 base; nucleotides outside the gene matches: 10. The CDR3 runs 18 residues. CDR1 is SGHRS, CDR2 YFSETQ, per germline. The CDR3 DNA reads TGCGCCAGCAGCTTGGGCGCACAGGGGGTTCGGGGCACAGATACGCAGTATTTT. Translated, it gives CASSLGAQGVRGTDTQYF.

The CDR3 spells CASSGRTGFNYEQYF. The CDR3 nucleotides read TGCGCCAGCAGCGGACGGACAGGGTTCAACTACGAGCAGTACTTC. The chain combines TRBV5-1 with TRBJ2-7; TRBD1 matches 8 bases. The germline CDR1 and CDR2 sequences are SGHRS and YFSETQ. V lost 4 bases, J lost 3 bases, and 9 bases stayed unmatched. CDR3 length: 15 residues.

V and J are TRBV5-1 and TRBJ1-1; maybe TRBD1 (6 bases). Germline values: CDR1 SGHRS, CDR2 YFSETQ. Trimming removed 4 bases at V and 5 bases at J, with 15 bases between. CDR3 size: 14 residues. The CDR3 nucleotides read TGCGCCAGCAGCGACCCGGGAGGGGGGACTGAAGCTTTCTTT. Protein: CASSDPGGGTEAFF.

The chain carries TRBV6-5 and TRBJ2-7; 7 bases agree with TRBD1. Trimming took 4 bases from V and 0 from J; bases not matched to a gene: 6. Germline CDR1 and CDR2: MNHEY and SVGAGI. The CDR3 contains 15 residues. The CDR3 coding sequence is TGTGCCAGCAGTTTAAACAGGGGAGTCTCCTACGAGCAGTACTTC. Amino acids: CASSLNRGVSYEQYF.

The CDR3 region has the DNA TGTGCCAGCAGCCAAGATAGTCGACTAGCGGGGGGGGTAAGGTCCGGGGAGCTGTTTTTT. Translation: CASSQDSRLAGGVRSGELFF. V and J are TRBV4-2 and TRBJ2-2; 14 positions agree with TRBD2. The junction had 12 bases not matched to a gene; V was cut back by 0 bases and J by 6 bases. CDR1 and CDR2 (germline): LGHNA, YNFKEQ. The CDR3 contains 20 residues.

This chain joins TRBV30 and TRBJ1-1; a weak D match, TRBD1 (6 bases). Trimming shortened V by 7 bases and J by 1 base, and 13 bases separated the two germline ends. There are 13 residues in the CDR3. Germline V gene data show CDR1 as GTSNPN and CDR2 as SVGIG (reference sequence). The CDR3 DNA reads TGTGCCTCCAAACAGGGAAGGAACACTGAAGCTTTCTTT. Protein sequence: CASKQGRNTEAFF.

The chain joins TRBV7-2 to TRBJ2-5, with D perhaps matching TRBD2 (9 bases). This CDR3 region has 15 residues. Per germline, CDR1 SGHTA and CDR2 FQGNSA. Trimming took 5 bases from V and 5 from J, leaving 18 bases between them. CDR3 DNA: TGTGCCAGCAGCCAGGGGGCGGGGGGGCTGGAGACCCAGTACTTC. Encoded protein: CASSQGAGGLETQYF.

The J gene is TRBJ2-7, the V gene TRBV19, with 7 bases aligning to TRBD2. V trimming: 7 bases; J trimming: 5 bases; junction bases outside the gene matches: 8. Germline V gene lookup returns CDR1 LNHDA and CDR2 SQIVND (reference sequence). The CDR3 is 13 amino acids. In DNA, the CDR3 is TGTGCCAGTACCATGGGGGGGATCGACGAGCAGTACTTC. It translates to CASTMGGIDEQYF.

The chain carries TRBV7-8 and TRBJ2-7, with 9 bases lining up with TRBD1. The germline V gene has CDR1 SGHVS and CDR2 FQNEAQ. V shed 5 bases and J 3 bases; nucleotides not matched to a gene: 5. The length of the CDR3 is 14 residues. The CDR3 is CASSRGTGNYEQYF. In DNA form, the CDR3 reads TGTGCCAGCAGCCGAGGGACAGGGAACTACGAGCAGTACTTC.

The chain is built from TRBV12-5 and TRBJ1-6; 8 positions agree with TRBD1. The CDR3 has 15 residues. V lost 5 bases, J lost 8 bases, and 8 bases stayed unmatched. Germline CDR1 and CDR2: LGHNT and FRNRAP. CDR3 loop: CASGASGTGYSPLHF. For the CDR3, the DNA is TGTGCTAGTGGTGCATCCGGGACAGGATATTCACCCCTCCACTTT.

The chain has TRBV19 and TRBJ2-2, with D possibly matching TRBD1 (5 bases). The CDR3 has 19 amino acids. Per germline, CDR1 LNHDA and CDR2 SQIVND (reference sequence). Trimming shortened V by 4 bases and J by 1 base, and 22 bases separated the two germline ends. CDR3 sequence reads: CASSNNTTVNKGNTGELFF. CDR3 DNA: TGTGCCAGTAGTAACAATACGACAGTTAACAAGGGGAACACCGGGGAGCTGTTTTTT.

This chain links TRBV28 with TRBJ2-3, with 10 bases aligning to TRBD2. Germline loops: CDR1 MDHEN, CDR2 SYDVKM. The CDR3 consists of 15 residues. With 6 bases clipped from V and 3 bases from J, the junction kept 6 bases outside the gene matches. CDR3 loop: CASRVSGGKTDTQYF. The DNA for the CDR3 is TGTGCCAGCAGAGTTAGCGGGGGGAAAACAGATACGCAGTATTTT.

The chain recombines TRBV9 with TRBJ1-4; 8 bases fit TRBD1. From germline, CDR1 is SGDLS and CDR2 YYNGEE. V lost 3 bases and J lost 7; bases outside the gene matches: 11. CDR3 length equals 16 residues. In DNA, the CDR3 is TGTGCCAGCAGCGCCCTCCCAGGGGGCTCGAGTGAAAAACTGTTTTTT. This sequence encodes CASSALPGGSSEKLFF. Together with reference TRBV9 and TRBJ1-4, the CDR3 gives the full variable domain: DSGVTQTPKHLITATGQRVTLRCSPRSGDLSVYWYQQSLDQGLQFLIQYYNGEERAKGNILERFSAQQFPDLHSELNLSSLELGDSALYFCASSALPGGSSEKLFFGSGTQLSVL.

V is TRBV25-1 and J is TRBJ2-1; D perhaps matches TRBD2 (6 bases). The length of the CDR3 is 15 residues. The V and J ends lost 4 bases and 1 base respectively, with 11 bases between them. In germline, CDR1 is MGHDK, CDR2 SYGVNS. The CDR3 spells CASSGGVRSYNEQFF. DNA for the CDR3: TGTGCCAGCAGTGGGGGGGTAAGGTCCTACAATGAGCAGTTCTTC.

V is TRBV30 and J is TRBJ2-1; 10 bases agree with TRBD2. V was pared by 4 bases and J by 8 bases, with 8 bases of the junction left unmatched. The CDR3 runs 14 residues. Germline V CDR1 and CDR2: GTSNPN, SVGIG (reference sequence). This CDR3 is CAWNLAGEHDEQFF. The CDR3 coding sequence is TGTGCCTGGAACCTAGCGGGAGAACACGATGAGCAGTTCTTC.

The V gene is TRBV5-1, the J gene TRBJ2-1; TRBD2 matches 7 bases. CDR3 length equals 14 residues. V lost 4 bases, J lost 5 bases, and 6 bases stayed unmatched. Germline CDR1 reads SGHRS; CDR2 reads YFSETQ. The CDR3: CASSSGNLNNEQFF. The DNA of the CDR3 is TGCGCCAGCAGCAGCGGGAATTTAAACAATGAGCAGTTCTTC.

The chain joins TRBV11-1 to TRBJ2-1; TRBD1 might be the D (5 bases). CDR3 length: 12 amino acids. The ends were cut back, 5 bases at V and 15 bases at J, with 17 bases in the middle. Germline V gene lookup returns CDR1 SGHAT and CDR2 FQDESV (reference sequence). CDR3 DNA: TGTGCCAGCAGCGACCTGGACACCCGACGGTTCTTC. Translating gives CASSDLDTRRFF.